Below, one TCR beta chain is given with its context. The data were taken from a study of blood T cell repertoires in COVID-19. Study in general: Specimens from acute and convalescent COVID-19 originated in the United States, Italy and Spain. T cells, B-cell-depleted T cells, or PBMCs provided the cDNA or gDNA that served as material.

Per the authors' pipeline: Scientists estimated how many nucleated cells there were by amplifying reference gene primers. TCRdb's copy holds only in-frame clones and misses some; the assay was immunoSEQ multiplex PCR. Clonal size and the V and J genes are those of that table, whereas D and trimming came from the DNA. The table shows 220,000 or so clones, with 75% to 90% occurring only once. This CDR3 has 16 amino acids. Between the trimmed V and J ends, which lost 6 bases and 8 bases, there was a span of 23 bases. Per the germline V gene, CDR1 is MNHNY and CDR2 is SVGAGI (reference sequence). This TCR was sampled from a man in his fifties or sixties who had recovered from COVID-19. V and J are TRBV6-6 and TRBJ1-5; a weak D match, TRBD1 (5 bases). Sequenced sample: peripheral blood. CDR3 sequence (DNA): TGTGCCAGCAGCGAGAGCGGGACTGCCGTAACGAAGCCCCAGCATTTT. Translation: CASSESGTAVTKPQHF.